This TCR beta chain was captured in a study of cytomegalovirus exposure and HLA in healthy donors. Across the whole study: HLA-typed donors were the source of approximately 88 million unique TCRs, which an early data release held. The Caucasian-associated ancestry cluster held over 80% of 350 to 450 genotyped donors. Findings and caveats of the study: Available immune exposure information covered CMV serostatus only. Common viral pathogens were later found to be apparently linked to several of the most significant clusters.

It was with 60 Vbeta and 13 Jbeta primers that the PCR ran. Here immunoSEQ multiplex PCR was the method, and the copy in TCRdb shows in-frame clones only, minus some. The sample consists of 150,000 to 200,000 clones, about two thirds of them appearing once. As to this clone: Its specificity is not known.

V was cut by 6 bases and J by 8 bases, with 23 bases left in between. The CDR3 runs to 15 residues. Germline V gives CDR1 SGHDT, CDR2 YYEEEE. This receptor was obtained from a woman aged 18-35 years in good health and CMV-seropositive. Sequenced material: PBMCs. The rearrangement uses TRBV5-6 and TRBJ1-2, with D uncertain. The DNA of the CDR3 is TGTGCCAGCACCCCCGAGGGCAGCGGGGTACTGGGCTACACCTTC. Its protein product is CASTPEGSGVLGYTF.